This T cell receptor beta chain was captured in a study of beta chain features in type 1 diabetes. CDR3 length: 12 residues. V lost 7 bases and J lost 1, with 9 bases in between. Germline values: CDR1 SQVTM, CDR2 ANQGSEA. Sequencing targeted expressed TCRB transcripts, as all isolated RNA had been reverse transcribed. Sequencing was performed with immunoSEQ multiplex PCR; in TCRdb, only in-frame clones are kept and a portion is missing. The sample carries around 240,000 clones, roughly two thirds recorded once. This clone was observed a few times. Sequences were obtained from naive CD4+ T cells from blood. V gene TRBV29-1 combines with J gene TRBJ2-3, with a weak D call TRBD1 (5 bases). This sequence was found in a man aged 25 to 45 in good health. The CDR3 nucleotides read TGCAGCGCCGACAGCGGCACAGATACGCAGTATTTT. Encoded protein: CSADSGTDTQYF.